One sample yielded the 13 T cell receptor beta chains listed below, sequenced in a study of cytomegalovirus exposure and HLA in healthy donors (dated by TCRdb to about 2017). Library creation used the immunoSEQ multiplex PCR assay. The multiplex PCR relied on a mix of 60 forward primers for TCR Vbeta segments and 13 reverse primers for TCR Jbeta segments. TCRdb stores this immuneACCESS table with in-frame sequences only. Part of the clones is absent; in the studies checked, under half of the shortfall reflects unresolved V genes, and no reason is known for the rest. Across this sample there are around 100,000 clones, with approximately 73% seen only once. Together, the top ten hold more than 3% of the sample. Sequencing was carried out using PBMCs. The receptors derive from a middle-aged man in good health and CMV-seronegative.

To note about this clone: This CDR3 is also generated by other DNA sequences in the sample. V is TRBV2 and J is TRBJ2-7; D ambiguous. CDR3 length: 13 amino acids. V dropped 4 bases and J dropped 4 bases, with 11 bases sitting between them. Germline V gene data show CDR1 as SNHLY and CDR2 as FYNNEI. CDR3 protein: CASSVYSSYEQYF. CDR3 nucleotides: TGTGCCAGCAGTGTATATAGTTCTTACGAGCAGTACTTC.

The chain employs TRBV15 and TRBJ2-5; 9 positions match TRBD1. V gave up 4 bases and J gave up 5 bases; unmatched junction bases: 2. CDR1 is LNHNV and CDR2 is YYDKDF in the germline V gene (reference sequence). The CDR3 has 13 amino acids. The CDR3 DNA sequence: TGTGCCACCAGCATTGGACAGGGGGAGACCCAGTACTTC. Its translation is CATSIGQGETQYF.

V is TRBV19 and J is TRBJ2-5, with 7 positions matching TRBD2. Per germline, CDR1 LNHDA and CDR2 SQIVND (reference sequence). The CDR3 spans 13 residues. J lost 5 bases, V lost 5 bases, and 5 bases had no gene match. The CDR3 is CASSLTSWETQYF. The CDR3 bases are TGTGCCAGTAGTCTGACTAGCTGGGAGACCCAGTACTTC.

V and J are TRBV5-1 and TRBJ2-1, with D possibly being TRBD2 (6 bases). Trimming shortened V by 4 bases and J by 8 bases, and 13 bases separated the two germline ends. The CDR3 has 13 residues. Germline V gene lookup returns CDR1 SGHRS and CDR2 YFSETQ. The CDR3 region is CASSPNGGDEQFF. As DNA, the CDR3 is TGCGCCAGCAGCCCGAATGGCGGGGATGAGCAGTTCTTC.

The chain links TRBV7-2 to TRBJ1-5, with D hard to call. Trimming shortened V by 5 bases and J by 4 bases, and 9 bases separated the two germline ends. The CDR3 spans 13 residues. Germline CDR1 is SGHTA and CDR2 is FQGNSA. This CDR3 is CASSPSGNQPQHF. The DNA of the CDR3 is TGTGCCAGCAGCCCCTCGGGGAATCAGCCCCAGCATTTT.

This clone was seen only a few times. The chain has TRBV9 and TRBJ2-5; 12 positions match TRBD1. The ends lost 2 bases at V and 1 base at J; junction bases unmatched: 3. The CDR3 is 16 residues long. CDR1 and CDR2 (germline): SGDLS, YYNGEE. The CDR3 spells CASSVGTGGFQETQYF. CDR3 in DNA: TGTGCCAGCAGCGTGGGGACAGGGGGCTTCCAAGAGACCCAGTACTTC.

This sequence joins TRBV5-1 and TRBJ1-2, with D uncertain. This CDR3 comprises 14 residues. With 0 bases removed from V and 6 bases from J, the gap between germline ends came to 12 bases. Germline V gene data show CDR1 as SGHRS and CDR2 as YFSETQ. The DNA for the CDR3 is TGCGCCAGCAGCTTGGAAACACCGAGGGATGGCTACACCTTC. Translation gives CASSLETPRDGYTF.

Points on this clone: A read error may account for a junction end that differs from germline. The genes are TRBV5-4 and TRBJ1-2; TRBD1 matches 10 bases. The CDR3 is 17 residues long. Per germline, CDR1 SGHNT and CDR2 YYREEE (reference sequence). The CDR3 here is CASRRIGDRGRNYGYPF. DNA of the CDR3: TGTGCCAGCAGAAGAATTGGGGACAGGGGAAGGAACTATGGCTACCCCTTC.

The genes are TRBV6-5 and TRBJ2-7, with D perhaps TRBD1 (6 bases). CDR1 and CDR2 (germline): MNHEY, SVGAGI. The CDR3 runs 15 residues. Trimming took 0 bases from V and 7 from J, leaving 16 bases between them. The CDR3 here is CASSYSWDTSWEQYF. The CDR3 nucleotides are TGTGCCAGCAGTTACTCCTGGGACACCTCCTGGGAGCAGTACTTC.

J is TRBJ1-2 and V is TRBV4-2; D gene ambiguous. V was pared by 0 bases and J by 4 bases, with 12 bases between. CDR1 is LGHNA and CDR2 is YNFKEQ in the germline V gene. The CDR3 runs to 15 residues. The DNA of the CDR3 is TGTGCCAGCAGCCAAGACGGACTGCCCGTCTATGGCTACACCTTC. Translating it yields CASSQDGLPVYGYTF.

The V call is TRBV15, the J call TRBJ1-2; a possible D gene is TRBD1 (5 bases). Germline V gene data show CDR1 as LNHNV and CDR2 as YYDKDF (reference sequence). There are 15 residues in the CDR3. V dropped 8 bases and J dropped 4 bases, with 20 bases sitting between them. The DNA of the CDR3 is TGTGCCACCTCCAGGGCGGGGTGGGATCCCTATGGCTACACCTTC. Protein product: CATSRAGWDPYGYTF.

This clone was observed once. The V gene is TRBV19, the J gene TRBJ2-1, with 7 nucleotides matching TRBD1. The junction had 9 bases not matched to a gene; V was cut back by 6 bases and J by 10 bases. CDR1 is LNHDA, CDR2 SQIVND, per germline (reference sequence). The CDR3 totals 13 residues. In nucleotides, the CDR3 is TGTGCCAGTAGGACGGTAGGGGGCCGCGAGCAGTTCTTC. This encodes CASRTVGGREQFF.

This chain joins TRBV2 and TRBJ2-7; TRBD1 aligns across 8 bases. The CDR3 totals 14 residues. Germline-derived CDR1 and CDR2 are SNHLY and FYNNEI. J lost 0 bases, V lost 5 bases, and 3 bases had no gene match. CDR3 bases: TGTGCCAGCAGTCCGGACAGGGTCTCCTACGAGCAGTACTTC. Translated: CASSPDRVSYEQYF.